A single sample is the source of the 15 T cell receptor beta chains below, sequenced in a study of a mutant IDH1 vaccine in newly diagnosed glioma. TCRdb's table, derived via immunoSEQ multiplex PCR, lists solely in-frame clones and lacks some. Of about 56,000 clones in the sample, approximately 90% were seen once. Time point denoted: week 5, during vaccination. Vaccinated patients received 300 ug of mutant IDH1 20-mer peptide per dose, with topical imiquimod. These TCRs are of unknown antigen specificity. Source: PBMCs, taken from a glioma patient whose treatment included an IDH1 peptide vaccine. The receptors derive from a woman between 35 and 50 years old with glioma.

The chain links TRBV10-3 to TRBJ2-7, with TRBD2 matching over 7 bases. J was trimmed by 2 bases and V by 6 bases; bases with no gene match: 7. Germline V gene lookup returns CDR1 ENHRY and CDR2 SYGVKD. The CDR3 extends over 14 amino acids. The CDR3 loop reads CAIRGAGDAYEQYF. CDR3 sequence (DNA): TGTGCCATCAGAGGGGCGGGGGATGCCTACGAGCAGTACTTC.

The chain employs TRBV19 and TRBJ1-2, with 8 bases matching TRBD1. The CDR3 contains 14 residues. The V segment lost 8 bases and the J segment 2 bases; nucleotides outside the gene matches: 7. Germline assignment: CDR1 LNHDA and CDR2 SQIVND (reference sequence). The CDR3 DNA reads as TGTGCCAGTGTTACCGGGACAGGCAACTATGGCTACACCTTC. Encoded protein: CASVTGTGNYGYTF.

J is TRBJ2-7 and V is TRBV28; no definite D call. Trimming shortened V by 4 bases and J by 7 bases, and 8 bases separated the two germline ends. Germline V gene data show CDR1 as MDHEN and CDR2 as SYDVKM. The CDR3 has 11 residues. CDR3: CASSSVREQYF. The CDR3 nucleotides read TGTGCCAGCAGTTCCGTGAGGGAGCAGTACTTC.

This sequence joins TRBV18 and TRBJ1-1, with 7 bases fitting TRBD1. Germline CDR1 reads KGHSH; CDR2 reads LQKENI. This CDR3 spans 12 amino acids. With 2 bases clipped from V and 11 bases from J, the junction kept 5 bases outside the gene matches. DNA for the CDR3: TGTGCCAGCTCACCAGACAGGGACAACGCTTTCTTT. Its translation is CASSPDRDNAFF.

The chain recombines TRBV30 with TRBJ2-7; perhaps TRBD1 as D (6 bases). Trimming cost V 2 bases and J 4 bases, with 6 bases left between them. The CDR3 consists of 11 residues. Germline-derived CDR1 and CDR2 are GTSNPN and SVGIG (reference sequence). DNA for the CDR3: TGTGCCTGGAGTCAGGGGTACGAGCAGTACTTC. Protein sequence: CAWSQGYEQYF.

The rearrangement uses TRBV2 and TRBJ2-7, with TRBD2 as a possible D gene (6 bases). Per germline, CDR1 SNHLY and CDR2 FYNNEI. V lost 6 bases to trimming and J lost 6 bases, with 15 bases between them. The CDR3 contains 13 residues. The CDR3 here is CASRDTSSGEQYF. The CDR3 DNA follows: TGTGCCAGCAGGGACACTAGCTCCGGCGAGCAGTACTTC.

The chain combines TRBV28 with TRBJ1-2; D uncertain. V was pared by 8 bases and J by 4 bases, with 14 bases between. Germline CDR1 reads MDHEN; CDR2 reads SYDVKM. The CDR3 extends over 13 amino acids. CDR3 amino acids: CASVPYFGYGYTF. The CDR3 DNA sequence: TGTGCCAGCGTCCCATACTTTGGCTATGGCTACACCTTC.

In regard to this clone: The junction shows a germline mismatch at one end, possibly a read error. V usage is TRBV7-7 and J usage is TRBJ2-5; 7 nucleotides line up with TRBD1. The germline V gene has CDR1 SSHAT and CDR2 FNYEAQ (reference sequence). The CDR3 consists of 14 residues. CDR3 sequence: CASSLGQSSRTQYF. The CDR3 DNA is TGTGCTAGCAGCTTGGGACAGTCCTCCAGGACCCAGTACTTC.

The rearrangement joins TRBV12-5 to TRBJ1-1; 7 bases line up with TRBD1. This CDR3 spans 14 amino acids. The J segment lost 5 bases and the V segment lost 2 bases, leaving 5 bases of the junction unmatched. Germline CDR1 LGHNT, CDR2 FRNRAP. CDR3 DNA: TGTGCTAGTGGTTTGAGCACAGGGGAAACTGAAGCTTTCTTT. It codes for CASGLSTGETEAFF. Supplemented by reference TRBV12-5 and TRBJ1-1, the full variable domain reads DARVTQTPRHKVTEMGQEVTMRCQPILGHNTVFWYRQTMMQGLELLAYFRNRAPLDDSGMPKDRFSAEMPDATLATLKIQPSEPRDSAVYFCASGLSTGETEAFFGQGTRLTVV.

The V gene is TRBV2, the J gene TRBJ2-1; 8 nucleotides agree with TRBD2. Trimming cost V 10 bases and J 6 bases; bases outside gene matches: 8. This CDR3 is 13 amino acids long. CDR1 is SNHLY, CDR2 FYNNEI, per germline. CDR3 in amino acids: CATRGGLSNEQFF. The DNA for the CDR3 is TGTGCCACTCGCGGGGGGTTGAGCAATGAGCAGTTCTTC.

The V gene is TRBV7-2, the J gene TRBJ1-1; 8 nucleotides line up with TRBD1. Trimming removed 3 bases from V and 0 bases from J; junction bases left unmatched: 12. This CDR3 is built from 18 residues. The germline gives CDR1 SGHTA, CDR2 FQGNSA. CDR3 nucleotide sequence: TGTGCCAGCAGCTTCCCCCTCAGGGGGCGCCGGATGAACACTGAAGCTTTCTTT. This codes for CASSFPLRGRRMNTEAFF.

Here the CDR3 reads CASSTSGRAFYEQYF. The CDR3 nucleotides read TGTGCCAGCAGTACTAGCGGGAGGGCCTTCTACGAGCAGTACTTC. The chain carries TRBV6-5 and TRBJ2-7, with 13 positions matching TRBD2. The V gene's germline CDR1 is MNHEY and CDR2 SVGAGI. V lost 5 bases to trimming and J lost 3 bases; unmatched junction nucleotides: 4. The CDR3 spans 15 residues.

This chain joins TRBV18 and TRBJ1-1; D ambiguous. The germline gives CDR1 KGHSH, CDR2 LQKENI. Trimming took off 1 base at V and 0 bases at J, with 6 bases between the two ends. This CDR3 has 14 residues. CDR3 sequence: CASSPRGVNTEAFF. The CDR3 DNA reads as TGTGCCAGCTCACCACGGGGAGTGAACACTGAAGCTTTCTTT.

The CDR3 is CASSLGGLGVNQPQHF. CDR3 DNA: TGTGCCAGCAGCTTAGGGGGTTTGGGGGTTAATCAGCCCCAGCATTTT. This sequence joins TRBV13 and TRBJ1-5, with TRBD1 as a possible D gene (5 bases). Trimming stripped 0 bases from V and 4 bases from J, with 13 bases between. Germline values: CDR1 PRHDT, CDR2 FYEKMQ (reference sequence). The CDR3 runs to 16 residues.

The table lists this clone with a count of one. This chain links TRBV30 with TRBJ1-1; no firm D call. V was clipped by 0 bases and J by 0 bases, with 8 bases between them. The CDR3 runs to 14 residues. Germline V gene lookup returns CDR1 GTSNPN and CDR2 SVGIG (reference sequence). The CDR3 is CAWSVVGVNTEAFF. The DNA for the CDR3 is TGTGCCTGGAGTGTCGTAGGTGTGAACACTGAAGCTTTCTTT.